The clone carrying this T cell receptor (beta chain) was detected only once. This record belongs to a study of blood T cell repertoires in COVID-19. Study information: Researchers got acute and convalescent COVID-19 samples from the United States, Italy and Spain. The cDNA or gDNA used as material had been derived from T cells, B-cell-depleted T cells, or PBMCs.

Original processing notes: Amplifying reference gene primers gave estimates of nucleated cell counts. The method was immunoSEQ multiplex PCR; TCRdb's version includes in-frame clones alone and lacks a portion of them. V and J calls plus clone size are reproduced from that table; the DNA served to infer D and trimming. The sample shows around 68,000 clones, 80% to 90% of them seen only once. Germline CDR1 KGHSH, CDR2 LQKENI. The CDR3 is 15 amino acids. V gave up 3 bases and J gave up 3 bases, with 15 bases separating them. The chain links TRBV18 to TRBJ2-7, with D perhaps TRBD2 (6 bases). Sequenced input: peripheral blood. The clonotype originates from a man aged 50-60 years with active COVID-19. CDR3: CASSPSTGVRYEQYF. For the CDR3, the DNA is TGTGCCAGCTCACCTTCTACGGGGGTTCGCTACGAGCAGTACTTC.